The following is a T cell receptor (beta chain) sequence with its context. This sample is drawn from a study of blood T cell repertoires in COVID-19. Overall study: There were acute and convalescent COVID-19 samples, and they came from the United States, Italy and Spain. T cells, B-cell-depleted T cells, or PBMCs provided the cDNA or gDNA that served as material.

In the study's own analysis: Reference gene primers were amplified, and this amplification served to estimate nucleated cell counts. Method: immunoSEQ multiplex PCR; TCRdb's copy keeps in-frame clones and lacks some. D and trimming were read from the DNA, whereas the V and J calls and clone size are those reported in that table. The sample has 55,000 to 70,000 clones, over 75% seen once; the top ten hold 5.5% to 8.5%. This clonotype originated in a man in his sixties with active or convalescent COVID-19. Sequencing was carried out using peripheral blood.

CDR3 residues: CASSTIAGGPDTQYF. The CDR3 coding sequence is TGCGCCAGCAGCACTATAGCGGGGGGGCCGGATACGCAGTATTTT. The chain links TRBV5-1 to TRBJ2-3, with 11 positions matching TRBD2. The CDR3 totals 15 residues. V was clipped by 4 bases and J by 6 bases; unmatched bases: 7. CDR1 and CDR2 (germline): SGHRS, YFSETQ.